This T cell receptor beta chain was documented in a study of cytomegalovirus exposure and HLA in healthy donors. Study information: HLA-typed donors contributed around 85 million unique TCRs, which were held in an early data release.

Study results and limitations: According to a later analysis, most TCR beta chains associated with CMV appeared HLA-restricted. Reports state that TCR beta sequences accurately predicted most subjects' HLA-A and HLA-B alleles. In a later analysis, specific HLA alleles were associated with 15,000 or so TCR beta sequences at a 0.05 false discovery rate.

Worth noting for this clone: No antigen is known for it.

Germline V gives CDR1 ENHRY, CDR2 SYGVKD. V lost 2 bases and J 3 bases, leaving 13 bases between the germline ends. The CDR3 has 15 amino acids. With 60 Vbeta and 13 Jbeta primers, the PCR was carried out. Measured with immunoSEQ multiplex PCR; TCRdb has only the in-frame clones, and not every one. The table shows 200,000 to 250,000 clones, with about 83% occurring only once. The sample taken for sequencing was PBMCs. The source of this sequence is a man aged 40-55 years in good health and CMV-seronegative. The chain combines TRBV10-3 with TRBJ1-1; no definite D call. The CDR3 region is CAISEEWRKDTEAFF. The CDR3 DNA sequence: TGTGCCATCAGTGAGGAGTGGAGGAAGGACACTGAAGCTTTCTTT.